The present entry profiles one T cell receptor (beta chain) with its context. Germline CDR1 is SGHRS and CDR2 is YFSETQ. This CDR3 has 15 amino acids. The ends lost 7 bases at V and 2 bases at J; junction bases unmatched: 7. The record originates from a study of blood T cell repertoires in COVID-19. Across the study: Italy, Spain and the United States were the sources of the convalescent and acute COVID-19 samples. T cells, B-cell-depleted T cells, or PBMCs supplied cDNA or gDNA.

Per the original data handling: Estimated nucleated cell counts came from reference gene primer amplification. Profiling relied on immunoSEQ multiplex PCR, and the TCRdb table lists in-frame clones only, not all of them. That table furnishes V, J and clone size, whereas the DNA furnished D and trimming. Seen here are around 45,000 clones, roughly 80% observed once, and the top ten hold 25% to 40%. Sequencing was performed on peripheral blood. The V call is TRBV5-1, the J call TRBJ2-2; 8 positions agree with TRBD1. The sequence derives from a woman aged 80 or older with acute or convalescent COVID-19. The CDR3 region has the DNA TGCGCCAGCCGGACAGGGACCTACAACACCGGGGAGCTGTTTTTT. Translation: CASRTGTYNTGELFF.